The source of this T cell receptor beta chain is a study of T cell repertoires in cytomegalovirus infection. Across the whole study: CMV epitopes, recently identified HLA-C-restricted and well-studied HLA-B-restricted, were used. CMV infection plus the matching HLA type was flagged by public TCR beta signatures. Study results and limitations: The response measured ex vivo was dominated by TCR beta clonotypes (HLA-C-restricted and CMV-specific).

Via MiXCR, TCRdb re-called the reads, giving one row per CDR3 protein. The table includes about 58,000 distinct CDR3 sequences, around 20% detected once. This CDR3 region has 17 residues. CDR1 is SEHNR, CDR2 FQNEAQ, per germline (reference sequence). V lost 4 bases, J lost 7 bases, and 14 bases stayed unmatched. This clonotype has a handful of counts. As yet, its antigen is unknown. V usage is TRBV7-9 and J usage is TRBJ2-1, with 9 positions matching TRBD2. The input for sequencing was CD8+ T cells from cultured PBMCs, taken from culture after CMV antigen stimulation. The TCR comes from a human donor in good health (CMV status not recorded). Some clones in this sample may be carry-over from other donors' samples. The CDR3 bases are TGTGCCAGCAGCTCCTTCACGGGAGCGGGGGGCGGGAATGAGCAGTTCTTC. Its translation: CASSSFTGAGGGNEQFF.